A selection of T cell receptor beta chains follows, all from one sample in a study of breast tumors, draining lymph nodes, adjacent tissues. One entry per CDR3 protein, called by TCRdb with MiXCR from the multiplex PCR reads. The table has about 230,000 distinct CDR3 sequences, 32% seen once; the top ten hold around 1.5%. The sequencing sample was made of axillary lymph node tissue. All receptors come from a female donor with breast cancer. Some clones in this sample may be carry-over from other donors' samples. The CDR3 runs from the conserved cysteine through the conserved F or W. The D gene is left open where the match is weak. Some rows mark clone size as missing; the rest say once, few, many or name a class of expanded clone.

V: TRBV12-5
size: many
D: NA
J: TRBJ2-7
CDR3: CASGLDTREQYF
DNA: TGTGCTAGTGGTTTGGACACGAGAGAGCAGTACTTC

V: TRBV2
size: many
D: NA
J: TRBJ2-3
CDR3: CASKAGTDTQYF
DNA: TGTGCCAGCAAGGCTGGAACAGATACGCAGTATTTT

V: TRBV6-5
size: NA
D: TRBD2
J: TRBJ2-1
CDR3: CASSHSTSGSYNEQFF
DNA: TGTGCCAGCAGTCACTCGACCAGCGGGAGTTACAATGAGCAGTTCTTC

V: TRBV11-3
size: many
D: NA
J: TRBJ2-1
CDR3: CASSLARVDNEQFF
DNA: TGTGCCAGCAGCTTAGCACGGGTTGACAATGAGCAGTTCTTC

V: TRBV6-1
size: many
D: TRBD2
J: TRBJ2-1
CDR3: CASSDVLAGGPVEQFF
DNA: TGTGCCAGCAGTGACGTACTAGCGGGAGGGCCTGTTGAGCAGTTCTTC

V: TRBV27
size: few
D: NA
J: TRBJ2-7
CDR3: CASKLLMAENYEQYF
DNA: TGTGCCAGCAAGCTCCTAATGGCAGAAAACTACGAGCAGTACTTC

V: TRBV5-1
size: many
D: NA
J: TRBJ2-3
CDR3: CASSLALDRSTDTQYF
DNA: TGCGCCAGCAGCTTGGCCCTAGACAGGAGCACAGATACGCAGTATTTT

V: TRBV19
size: many
D: NA
J: TRBJ2-3
CDR3: CASERRTDTQYF
DNA: TGTGCCAGTGAAAGGAGGACAGATACGCAGTATTTT

V: TRBV6-6
size: few
D: NA
J: TRBJ2-1
CDR3: CASSHGWRGGHNEQFF
DNA: TGTGCCAGCAGTCACGGATGGAGGGGGGGACACAATGAGCAGTTCTTC

V: TRBV13
size: many
D: NA
J: TRBJ2-2
CDR3: CASRAGGELFF
DNA: TGTGCCAGCCGGGCGGGCGGGGAGCTGTTTTTT

V: TRBV4-1
size: many
D: TRBD2
J: TRBJ2-1
CDR3: CASSRNSGPSYNEQFF
DNA: TGCGCCAGCAGCCGAAATAGCGGGCCATCCTACAATGAGCAGTTCTTC